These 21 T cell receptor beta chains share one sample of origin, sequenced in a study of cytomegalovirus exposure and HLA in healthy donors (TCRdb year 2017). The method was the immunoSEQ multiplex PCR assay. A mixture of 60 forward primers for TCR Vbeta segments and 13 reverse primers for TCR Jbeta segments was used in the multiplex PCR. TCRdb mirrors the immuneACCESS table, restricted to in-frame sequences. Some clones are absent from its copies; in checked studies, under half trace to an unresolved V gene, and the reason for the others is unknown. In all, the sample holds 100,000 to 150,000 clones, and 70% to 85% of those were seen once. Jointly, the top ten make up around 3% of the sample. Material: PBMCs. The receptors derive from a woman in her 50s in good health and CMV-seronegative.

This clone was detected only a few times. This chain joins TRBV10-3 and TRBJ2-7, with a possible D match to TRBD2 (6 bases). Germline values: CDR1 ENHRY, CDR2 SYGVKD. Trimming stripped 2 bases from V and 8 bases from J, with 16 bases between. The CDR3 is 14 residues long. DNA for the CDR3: TGTGCCATCAGTGAGACCCTCCCTAGCGTGCAGCAGTACTTC. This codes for CAISETLPSVQQYF.

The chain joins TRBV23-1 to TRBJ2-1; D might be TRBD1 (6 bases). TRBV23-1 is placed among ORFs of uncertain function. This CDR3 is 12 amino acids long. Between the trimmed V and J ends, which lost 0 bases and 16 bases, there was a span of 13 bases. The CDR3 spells CASSQSPGQKFF. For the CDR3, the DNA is TGCGCCAGCAGTCAATCCCCGGGACAAAAATTCTTC.

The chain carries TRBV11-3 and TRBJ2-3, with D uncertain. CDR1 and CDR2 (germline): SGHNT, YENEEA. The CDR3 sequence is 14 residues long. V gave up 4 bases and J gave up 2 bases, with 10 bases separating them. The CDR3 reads CASSSDTNTDTQYF. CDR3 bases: TGTGCCAGCAGCTCCGACACCAACACAGATACGCAGTATTTT.

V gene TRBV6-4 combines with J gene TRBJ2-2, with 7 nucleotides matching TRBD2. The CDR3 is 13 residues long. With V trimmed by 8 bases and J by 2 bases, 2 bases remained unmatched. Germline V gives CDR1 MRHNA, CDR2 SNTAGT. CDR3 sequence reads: CASGLGNTGELFF. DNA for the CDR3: TGTGCCAGCGGACTAGGAAACACCGGGGAGCTGTTTTTT.

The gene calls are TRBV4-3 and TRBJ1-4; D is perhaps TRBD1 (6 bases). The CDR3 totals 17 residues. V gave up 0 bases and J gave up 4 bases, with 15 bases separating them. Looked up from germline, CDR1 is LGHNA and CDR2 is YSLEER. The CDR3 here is CASSQDGRDTVNEKLFF. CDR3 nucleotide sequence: TGCGCCAGCAGCCAAGACGGAAGGGACACAGTTAATGAAAAACTGTTTTTT.

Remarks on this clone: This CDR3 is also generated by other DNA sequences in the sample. The CDR3 sequence is CASSEQAYTEAFF. In nucleotides, the CDR3 is TGTGCCAGCAGTGAACAGGCCTACACTGAAGCTTTCTTT. This chain uses TRBV2 with TRBJ1-1; D gene uncertain. The V end lost 2 bases, the J end lost 3 bases, and 7 bases lay between the germline ends. The CDR3 runs to 13 residues. CDR1 and CDR2 from the germline V gene are SNHLY and FYNNEI.

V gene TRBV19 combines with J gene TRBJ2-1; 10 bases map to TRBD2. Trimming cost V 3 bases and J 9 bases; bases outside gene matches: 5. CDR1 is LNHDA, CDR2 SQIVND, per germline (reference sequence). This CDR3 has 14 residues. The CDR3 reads CASSILAGDPEQFF. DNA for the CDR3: TGTGCCAGTAGTATCCTAGCGGGAGATCCTGAGCAGTTCTTC.

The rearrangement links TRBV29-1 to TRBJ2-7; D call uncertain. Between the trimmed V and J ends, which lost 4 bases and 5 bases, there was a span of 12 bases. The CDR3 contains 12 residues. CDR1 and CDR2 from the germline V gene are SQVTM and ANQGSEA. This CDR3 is CSVADTPNEQYF. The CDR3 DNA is TGCAGCGTTGCTGACACCCCCAACGAGCAGTACTTC.

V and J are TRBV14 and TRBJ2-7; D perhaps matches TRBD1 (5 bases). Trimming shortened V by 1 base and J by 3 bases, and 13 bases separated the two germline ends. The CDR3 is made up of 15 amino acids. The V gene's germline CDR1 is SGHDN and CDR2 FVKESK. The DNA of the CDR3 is TGTGCCAGCAGCCAAGGTTTGGCAGGGATCTACGAGCAGTACTTC. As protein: CASSQGLAGIYEQYF.

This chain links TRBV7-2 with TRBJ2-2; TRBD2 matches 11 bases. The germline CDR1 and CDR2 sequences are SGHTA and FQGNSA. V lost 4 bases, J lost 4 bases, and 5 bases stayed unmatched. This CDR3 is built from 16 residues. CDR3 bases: TGTGCCAGCAGCTCCCCCGGGACTAGCGGCACCGGGGAGCTGTTTTTT. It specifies CASSSPGTSGTGELFF.

The CDR3 here is CSVERGGEQYF. The CDR3 coding sequence is TGCAGCGTTGAAAGGGGGGGCGAGCAGTACTTC. The J gene is TRBJ2-7, the V gene TRBV29-1; weak D call: TRBD2 (7 bases). Germline CDR1 is SQVTM and CDR2 is ANQGSEA. The V gene lost 2 bases and the J gene lost 6 bases, with 8 bases spanning the gap. The CDR3 runs 11 residues.

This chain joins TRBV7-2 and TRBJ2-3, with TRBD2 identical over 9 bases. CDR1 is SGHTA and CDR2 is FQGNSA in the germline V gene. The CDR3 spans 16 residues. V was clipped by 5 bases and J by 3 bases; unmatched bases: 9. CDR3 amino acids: CASSDPRGRATDTQYF. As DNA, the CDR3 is TGTGCCAGCAGCGACCCGCGCGGGAGGGCGACAGATACGCAGTATTTT.

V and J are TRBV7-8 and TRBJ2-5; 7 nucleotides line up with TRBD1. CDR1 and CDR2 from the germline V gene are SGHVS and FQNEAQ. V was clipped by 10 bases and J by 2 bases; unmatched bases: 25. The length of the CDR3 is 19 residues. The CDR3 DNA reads TGTGCCACCTCAAGGGCCCCTCCCGGACAGGCCTCCCCTCAAGAGACCCAGTACTTC. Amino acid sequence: CATSRAPPGQASPQETQYF.

The CDR3 sequence: CASSGLAGDTQYF. The CDR3 DNA sequence: TGTGCCAGCAGCGGACTAGCGGGAGATACGCAGTATTTT. The chain combines TRBV6-4 with TRBJ2-3; 11 bases align to TRBD2. Germline CDR1 is MRHNA and CDR2 is SNTAGT. The CDR3 spans 13 residues. Unmatched junction bases numbered 1, after V lost 6 bases and J lost 5 bases.

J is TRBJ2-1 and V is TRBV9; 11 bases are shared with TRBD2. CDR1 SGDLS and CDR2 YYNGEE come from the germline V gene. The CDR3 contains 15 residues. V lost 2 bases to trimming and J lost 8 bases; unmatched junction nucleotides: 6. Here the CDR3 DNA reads TGTGCCAGCAGCGTCATAGCGGGAGGGAGTGATGAGCAGTTCTTC. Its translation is CASSVIAGGSDEQFF.

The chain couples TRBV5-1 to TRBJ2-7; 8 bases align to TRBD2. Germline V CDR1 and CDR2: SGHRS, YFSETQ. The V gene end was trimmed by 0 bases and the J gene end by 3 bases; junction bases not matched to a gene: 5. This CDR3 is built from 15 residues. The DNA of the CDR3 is TGCGCCAGCAGCTTGGATACTAGCGGCGTCTACGAGCAGTACTTC. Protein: CASSLDTSGVYEQYF.

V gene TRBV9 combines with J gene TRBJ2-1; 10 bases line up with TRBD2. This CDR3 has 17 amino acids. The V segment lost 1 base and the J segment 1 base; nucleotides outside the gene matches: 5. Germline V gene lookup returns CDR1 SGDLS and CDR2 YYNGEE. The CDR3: CASSVNEREGSYNEQFF. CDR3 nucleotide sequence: TGTGCCAGCAGCGTAAATGAGCGGGAGGGGTCCTACAATGAGCAGTTCTTC.

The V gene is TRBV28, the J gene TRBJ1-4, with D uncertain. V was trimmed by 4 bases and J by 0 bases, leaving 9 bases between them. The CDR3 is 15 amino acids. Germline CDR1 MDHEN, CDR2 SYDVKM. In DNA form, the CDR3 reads TGTGCCAGCAGTTCCCCAGTTGCAACTAATGAAAAACTGTTTTTT. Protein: CASSSPVATNEKLFF. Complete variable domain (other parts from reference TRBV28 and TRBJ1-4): DVKVTQSSRYLVKRTGEKVFLECVQDMDHENMFWYRQDPGLGLRLIYFSYDVKMKEKGDIPEGYSVSREKKERFSLILESASTNQTSMYLCASSSPVATNEKLFFGSGTQLSVL.

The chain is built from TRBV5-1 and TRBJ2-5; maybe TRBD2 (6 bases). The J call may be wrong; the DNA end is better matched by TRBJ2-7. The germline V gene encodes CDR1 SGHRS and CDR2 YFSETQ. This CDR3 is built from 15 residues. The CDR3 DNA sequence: TGCGCCAGCAGCTTGGGCGGAGGGAGCTCCTACGAGCAGTACTTC. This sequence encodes CASSLGGGSSYEQYF.

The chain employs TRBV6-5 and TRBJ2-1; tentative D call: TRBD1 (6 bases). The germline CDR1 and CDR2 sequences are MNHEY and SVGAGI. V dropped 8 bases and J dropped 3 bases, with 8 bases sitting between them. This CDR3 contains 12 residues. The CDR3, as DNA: TGTGCCAGCCAGGGGAACTACAATGAGCAGTTCTTC. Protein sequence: CASQGNYNEQFF.

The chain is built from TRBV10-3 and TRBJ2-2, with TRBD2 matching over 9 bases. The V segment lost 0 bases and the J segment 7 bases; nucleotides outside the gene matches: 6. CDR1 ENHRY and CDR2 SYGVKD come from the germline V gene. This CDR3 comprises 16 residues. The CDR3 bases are TGTGCCATCAGTGAGTCCTTAGCGGGAGCCCTCGGGGAGCTGTTTTTT. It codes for CAISESLAGALGELFF.